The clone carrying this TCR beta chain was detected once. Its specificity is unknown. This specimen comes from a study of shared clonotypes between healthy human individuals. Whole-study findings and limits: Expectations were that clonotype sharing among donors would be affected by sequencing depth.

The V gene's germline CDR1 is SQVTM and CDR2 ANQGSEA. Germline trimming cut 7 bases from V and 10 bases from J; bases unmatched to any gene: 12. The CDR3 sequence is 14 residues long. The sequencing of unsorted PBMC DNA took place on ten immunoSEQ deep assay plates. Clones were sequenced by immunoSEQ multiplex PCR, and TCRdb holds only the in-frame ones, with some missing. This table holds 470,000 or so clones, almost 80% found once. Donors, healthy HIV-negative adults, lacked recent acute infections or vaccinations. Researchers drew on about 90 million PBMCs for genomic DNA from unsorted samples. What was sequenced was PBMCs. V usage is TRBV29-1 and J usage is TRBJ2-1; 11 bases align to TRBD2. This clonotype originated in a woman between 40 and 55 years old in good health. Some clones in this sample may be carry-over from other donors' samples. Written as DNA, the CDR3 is TGCAGCGAGTCGACTAGCGGGACCTCAGGGGAGCAGTTCTTC. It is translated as CSESTSGTSGEQFF.